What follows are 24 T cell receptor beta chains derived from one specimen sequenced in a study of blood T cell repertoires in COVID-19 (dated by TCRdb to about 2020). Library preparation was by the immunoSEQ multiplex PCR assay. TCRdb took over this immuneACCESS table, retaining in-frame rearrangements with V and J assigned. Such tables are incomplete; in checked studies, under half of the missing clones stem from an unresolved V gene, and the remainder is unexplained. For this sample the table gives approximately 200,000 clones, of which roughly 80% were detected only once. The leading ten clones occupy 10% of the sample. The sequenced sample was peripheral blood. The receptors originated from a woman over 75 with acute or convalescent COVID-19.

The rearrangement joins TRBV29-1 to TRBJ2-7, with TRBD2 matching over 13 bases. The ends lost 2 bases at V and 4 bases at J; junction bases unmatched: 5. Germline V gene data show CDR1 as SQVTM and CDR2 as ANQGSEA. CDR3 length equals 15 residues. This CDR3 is CSVELLAGGIYEQYF. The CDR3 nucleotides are TGCAGCGTTGAATTACTAGCGGGGGGGATTTACGAGCAGTACTTC.

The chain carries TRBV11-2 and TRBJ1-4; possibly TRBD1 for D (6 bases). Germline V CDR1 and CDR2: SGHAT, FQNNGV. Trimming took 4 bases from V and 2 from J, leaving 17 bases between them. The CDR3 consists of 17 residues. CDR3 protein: CASSSKFQGRTNEKLFF. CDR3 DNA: TGTGCCAGCAGCTCGAAATTCCAGGGGCGGACTAATGAAAAACTGTTTTTT.

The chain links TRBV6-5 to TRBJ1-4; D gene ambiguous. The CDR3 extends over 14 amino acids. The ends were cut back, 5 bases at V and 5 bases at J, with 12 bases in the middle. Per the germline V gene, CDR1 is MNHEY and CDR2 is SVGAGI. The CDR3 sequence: CASSRYSPNEKLFF. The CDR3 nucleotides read TGTGCCAGCAGTCGGTACAGCCCGAATGAAAAACTGTTTTTT.

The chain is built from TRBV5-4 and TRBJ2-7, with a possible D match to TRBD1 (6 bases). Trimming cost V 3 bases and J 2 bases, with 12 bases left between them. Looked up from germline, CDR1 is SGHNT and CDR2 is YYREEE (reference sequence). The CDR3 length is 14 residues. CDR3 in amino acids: CASSSPQGTYEQYF. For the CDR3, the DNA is TGTGCCAGCAGCTCACCACAGGGAACCTACGAGCAGTACTTC.

CDR3 amino acids: CASSLEGASRQPQHF. In DNA, the CDR3 is TGTGCCAGCAGCTTAGAGGGGGCTTCACGGCAGCCCCAGCATTTT. The chain is built from TRBV11-2 and TRBJ1-5; D may be TRBD1 (6 bases). Looked up from germline, CDR1 is SGHAT and CDR2 is FQNNGV. The V end was cut by 0 bases, the J end by 7 bases, with 13 bases between. The CDR3 contains 15 residues.

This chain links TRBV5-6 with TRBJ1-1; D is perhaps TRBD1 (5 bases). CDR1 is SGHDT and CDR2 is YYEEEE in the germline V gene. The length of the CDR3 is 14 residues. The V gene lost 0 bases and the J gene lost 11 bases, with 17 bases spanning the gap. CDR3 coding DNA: TGTGCCAGCAGCTTGGGTAGCAGGGTCGTAGAGGCTTTCTTT. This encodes CASSLGSRVVEAFF.

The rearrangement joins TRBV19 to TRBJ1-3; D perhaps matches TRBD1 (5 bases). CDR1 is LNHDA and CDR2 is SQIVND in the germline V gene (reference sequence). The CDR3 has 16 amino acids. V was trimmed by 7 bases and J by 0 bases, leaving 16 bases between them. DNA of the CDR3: TGTGCCAGTACCGGGGAGGGACGGAGCTCTGGAAACACCATATATTTT. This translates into CASTGEGRSSGNTIYF.

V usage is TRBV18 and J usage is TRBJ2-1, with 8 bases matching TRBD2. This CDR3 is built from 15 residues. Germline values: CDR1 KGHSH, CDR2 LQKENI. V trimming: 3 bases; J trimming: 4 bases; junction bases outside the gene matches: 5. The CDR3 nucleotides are TGTGCCAGCTCACCTGCCAGCGGGGGTTACAATGAGCAGTTCTTC. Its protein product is CASSPASGGYNEQFF.

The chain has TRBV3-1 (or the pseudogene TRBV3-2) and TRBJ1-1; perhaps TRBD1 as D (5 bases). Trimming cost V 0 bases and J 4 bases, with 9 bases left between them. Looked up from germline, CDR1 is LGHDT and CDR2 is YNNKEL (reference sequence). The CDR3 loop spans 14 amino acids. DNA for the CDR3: TGTGCCAGCAGCCAAGATTGGGGGGGCACTGAAGCTTTCTTT. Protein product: CASSQDWGGTEAFF.

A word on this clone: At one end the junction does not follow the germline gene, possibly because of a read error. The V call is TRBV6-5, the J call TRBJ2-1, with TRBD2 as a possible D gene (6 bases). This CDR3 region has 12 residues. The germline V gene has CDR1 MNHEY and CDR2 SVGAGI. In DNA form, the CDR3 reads TGTGCCAGCAGTGACTCAGCGGGCGGCAGACTCTTC. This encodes CASSDSAGGRLF.

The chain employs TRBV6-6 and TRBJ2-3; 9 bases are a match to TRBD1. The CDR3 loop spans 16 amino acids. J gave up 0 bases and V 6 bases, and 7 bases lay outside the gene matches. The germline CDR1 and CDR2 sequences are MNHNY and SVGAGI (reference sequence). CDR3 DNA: TGTGCCAGCAGGAATACAGGGGGCGATAGCACAGATACGCAGTATTTT. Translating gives CASRNTGGDSTDTQYF.

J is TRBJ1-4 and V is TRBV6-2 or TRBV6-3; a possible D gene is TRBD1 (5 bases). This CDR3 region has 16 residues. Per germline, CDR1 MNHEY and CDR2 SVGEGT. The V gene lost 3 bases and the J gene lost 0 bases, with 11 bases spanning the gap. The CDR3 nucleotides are TGTGCCAGCAGTTATCGGACGGGGGCAACTAATGAAAAACTGTTTTTT. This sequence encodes CASSYRTGATNEKLFF.

In DNA form, the CDR3 reads TGTGCCAGCAGTACAGGTAGCGGGACTGAAGCTTTCTTT. It yields the protein CASSTGSGTEAFF. This chain joins TRBV6-5 and TRBJ1-1; maybe TRBD1 (5 bases). The CDR3 is made up of 13 amino acids. Germline-derived CDR1 and CDR2 are MNHEY and SVGAGI. Trimming stripped 5 bases from V and 5 bases from J, with 12 bases between.

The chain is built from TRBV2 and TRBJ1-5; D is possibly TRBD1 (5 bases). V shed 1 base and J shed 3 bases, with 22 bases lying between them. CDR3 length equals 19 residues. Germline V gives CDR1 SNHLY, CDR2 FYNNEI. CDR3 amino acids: CASSEGLRGGDLNNQPQHF. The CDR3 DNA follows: TGTGCCAGCAGTGAAGGGCTTCGTGGGGGGGATCTTAACAATCAGCCCCAGCATTTT.

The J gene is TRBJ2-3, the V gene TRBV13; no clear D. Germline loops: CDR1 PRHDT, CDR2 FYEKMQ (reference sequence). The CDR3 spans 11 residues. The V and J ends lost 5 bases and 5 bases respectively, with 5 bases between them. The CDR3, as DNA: TGTGCCAGCAGCCCCAGAGATACGCAGTATTTT. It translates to CASSPRDTQYF.

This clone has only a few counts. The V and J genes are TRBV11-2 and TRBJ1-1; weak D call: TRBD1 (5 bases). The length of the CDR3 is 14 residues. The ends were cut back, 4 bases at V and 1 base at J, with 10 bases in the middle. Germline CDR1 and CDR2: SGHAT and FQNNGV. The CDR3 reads CASSWIGANTEAFF. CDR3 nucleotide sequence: TGTGCCAGCAGCTGGATTGGGGCGAACACTGAAGCTTTCTTT.

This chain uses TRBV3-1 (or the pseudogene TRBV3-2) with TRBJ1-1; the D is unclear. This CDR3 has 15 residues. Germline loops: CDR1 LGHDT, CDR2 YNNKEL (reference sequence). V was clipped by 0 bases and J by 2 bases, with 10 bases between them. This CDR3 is CASSQDFGINTEAFF. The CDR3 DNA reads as TGTGCCAGCAGCCAAGATTTCGGTATTAACACTGAAGCTTTCTTT.

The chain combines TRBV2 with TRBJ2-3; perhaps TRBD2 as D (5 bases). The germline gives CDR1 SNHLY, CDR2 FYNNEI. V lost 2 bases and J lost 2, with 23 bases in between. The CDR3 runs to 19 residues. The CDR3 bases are TGTGCCAGCAGTGAACGAGCTCGGGTCCTATCTAGCAACACAGATACGCAGTATTTT. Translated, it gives CASSERARVLSSNTDTQYF.

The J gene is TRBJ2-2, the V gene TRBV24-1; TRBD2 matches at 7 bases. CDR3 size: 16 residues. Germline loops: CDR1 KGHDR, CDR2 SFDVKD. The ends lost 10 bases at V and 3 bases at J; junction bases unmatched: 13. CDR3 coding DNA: TGTGCCACTGGCCGCAGGGACGGGAGGTACACCGGGGAGCTGTTTTTT. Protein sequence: CATGRRDGRYTGELFF.

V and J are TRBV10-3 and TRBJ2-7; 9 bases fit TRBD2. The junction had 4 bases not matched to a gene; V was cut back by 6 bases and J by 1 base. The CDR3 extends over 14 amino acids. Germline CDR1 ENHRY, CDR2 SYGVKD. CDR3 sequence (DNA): TGTGCCATCAGAGGGCGGGAGGGGTCCTACGAGCAGTACTTC. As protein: CAIRGREGSYEQYF.

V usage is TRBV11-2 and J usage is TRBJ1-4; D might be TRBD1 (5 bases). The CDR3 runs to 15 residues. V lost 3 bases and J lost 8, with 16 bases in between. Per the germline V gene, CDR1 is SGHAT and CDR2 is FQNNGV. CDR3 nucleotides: TGTGCCAGCAGCTTGCGAGGGGCGGGGAGGGAAAAACTGTTTTTT. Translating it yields CASSLRGAGREKLFF.

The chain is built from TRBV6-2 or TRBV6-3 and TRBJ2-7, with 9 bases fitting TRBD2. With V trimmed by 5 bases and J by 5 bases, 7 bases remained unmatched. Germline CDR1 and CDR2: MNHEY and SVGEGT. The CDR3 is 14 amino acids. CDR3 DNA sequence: TGTGCCAGCAGTAATTTGCGGGGGGGCCACGAGCAGTACTTC. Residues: CASSNLRGGHEQYF.

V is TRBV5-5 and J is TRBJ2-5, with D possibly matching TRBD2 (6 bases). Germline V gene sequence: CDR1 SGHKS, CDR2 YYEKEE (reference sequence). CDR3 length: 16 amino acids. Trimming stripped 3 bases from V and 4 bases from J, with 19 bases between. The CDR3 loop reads CASSWDGGSGSETQYF. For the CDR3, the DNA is TGTGCCAGCAGCTGGGACGGGGGATCGGGGTCAGAGACCCAGTACTTC.

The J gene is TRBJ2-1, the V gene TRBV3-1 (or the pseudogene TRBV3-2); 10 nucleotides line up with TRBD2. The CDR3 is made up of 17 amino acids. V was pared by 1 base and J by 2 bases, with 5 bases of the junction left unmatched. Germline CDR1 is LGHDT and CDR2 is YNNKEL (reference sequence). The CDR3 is CASSQALAGPPYNEQFF. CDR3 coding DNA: TGTGCCAGCAGCCAAGCACTAGCGGGACCACCCTACAATGAGCAGTTCTTC.